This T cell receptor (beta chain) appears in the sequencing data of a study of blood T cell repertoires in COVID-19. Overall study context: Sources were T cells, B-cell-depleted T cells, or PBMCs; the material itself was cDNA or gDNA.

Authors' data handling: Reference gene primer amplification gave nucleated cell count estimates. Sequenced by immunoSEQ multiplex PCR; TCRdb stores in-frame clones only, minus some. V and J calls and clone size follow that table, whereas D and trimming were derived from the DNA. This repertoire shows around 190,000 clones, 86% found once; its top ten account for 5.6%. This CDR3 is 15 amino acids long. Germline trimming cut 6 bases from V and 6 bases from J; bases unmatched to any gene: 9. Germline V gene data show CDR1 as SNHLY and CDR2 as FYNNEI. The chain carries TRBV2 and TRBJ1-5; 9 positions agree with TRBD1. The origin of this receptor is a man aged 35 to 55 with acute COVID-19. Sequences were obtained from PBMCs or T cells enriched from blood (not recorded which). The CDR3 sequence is CASSARDRVGQPQHF. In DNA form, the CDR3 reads TGTGCCAGCAGCGCCCGGGACAGGGTCGGTCAGCCCCAGCATTTT.